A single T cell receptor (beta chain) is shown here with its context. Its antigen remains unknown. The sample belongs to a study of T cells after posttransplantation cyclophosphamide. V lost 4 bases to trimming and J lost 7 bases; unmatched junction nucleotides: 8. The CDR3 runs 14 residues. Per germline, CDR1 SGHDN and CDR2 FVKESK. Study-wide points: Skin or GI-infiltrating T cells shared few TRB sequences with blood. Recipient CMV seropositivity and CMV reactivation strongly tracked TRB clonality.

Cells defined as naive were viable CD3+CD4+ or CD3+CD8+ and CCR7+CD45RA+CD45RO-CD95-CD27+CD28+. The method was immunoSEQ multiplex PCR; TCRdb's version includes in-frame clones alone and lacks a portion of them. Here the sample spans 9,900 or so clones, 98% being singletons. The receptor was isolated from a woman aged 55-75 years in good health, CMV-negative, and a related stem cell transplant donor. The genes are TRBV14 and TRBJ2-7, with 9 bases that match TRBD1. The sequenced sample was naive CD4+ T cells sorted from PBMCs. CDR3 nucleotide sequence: TGTGCCAGCAGCCCGGACAGGGGCCGCGGGGAGCAGTACGTC. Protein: CASSPDRGRGEQYV.